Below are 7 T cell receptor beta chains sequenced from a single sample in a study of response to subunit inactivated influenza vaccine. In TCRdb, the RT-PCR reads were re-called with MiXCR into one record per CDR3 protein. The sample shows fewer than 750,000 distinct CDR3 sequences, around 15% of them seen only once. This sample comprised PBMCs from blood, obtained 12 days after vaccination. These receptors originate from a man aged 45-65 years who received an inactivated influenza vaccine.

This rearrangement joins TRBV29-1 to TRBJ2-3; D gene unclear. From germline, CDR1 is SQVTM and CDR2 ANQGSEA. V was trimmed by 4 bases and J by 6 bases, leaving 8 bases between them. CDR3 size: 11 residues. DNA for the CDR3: TGCAGCGTTGTTCGACCGGATACGCAGTATTTT. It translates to CSVVRPDTQYF.

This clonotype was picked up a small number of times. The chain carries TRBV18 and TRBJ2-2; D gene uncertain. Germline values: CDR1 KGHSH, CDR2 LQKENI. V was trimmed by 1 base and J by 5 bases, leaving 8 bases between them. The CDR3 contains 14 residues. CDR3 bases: TGTGCCAGCTCACCACTTGGGGTTACCGGGGAGCTGTTTTTT. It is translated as CASSPLGVTGELFF.

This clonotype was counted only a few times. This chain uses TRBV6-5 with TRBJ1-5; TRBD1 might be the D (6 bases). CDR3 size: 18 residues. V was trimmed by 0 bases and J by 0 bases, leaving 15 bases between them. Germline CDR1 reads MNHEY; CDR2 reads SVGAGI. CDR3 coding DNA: TGTGCCAGCAGTTACTCGCGGGCAGGGGCTTATAGCAATCAGCCCCAGCATTTT. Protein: CASSYSRAGAYSNQPQHF.

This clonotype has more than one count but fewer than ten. CDR3 sequence reads: CSARESGRANEQFF. The CDR3 region has the DNA TGCAGTGCTAGGGAAAGCGGGAGGGCCAATGAGCAGTTCTTC. The chain couples TRBV20-1 to TRBJ2-1, with 10 bases matching TRBD2. CDR1 and CDR2 (germline): DFQATT, SNEGSKA (reference sequence). This CDR3 has 14 residues. The trim removed 3 bases at V and 6 bases at J, leaving 5 bases unmatched.

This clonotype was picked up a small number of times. As DNA, the CDR3 is TGCGCCAGCAGCTTGGAATTGGGCTCCCAGCCCCAGCATTTT. Amino acid sequence: CASSLELGSQPQHF. The chain has TRBV5-1 and TRBJ1-5; D remains unclear. The CDR3 loop spans 14 amino acids. CDR1 is SGHRS, CDR2 YFSETQ, per germline. V was clipped by 0 bases and J by 7 bases, with 11 bases between them.

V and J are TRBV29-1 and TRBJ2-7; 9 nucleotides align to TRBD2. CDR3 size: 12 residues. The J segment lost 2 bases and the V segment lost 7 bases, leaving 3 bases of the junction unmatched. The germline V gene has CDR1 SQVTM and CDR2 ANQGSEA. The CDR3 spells CSATSGTYEQYF. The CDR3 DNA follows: TGCAGCGCGACTAGCGGAACCTACGAGCAGTACTTC.

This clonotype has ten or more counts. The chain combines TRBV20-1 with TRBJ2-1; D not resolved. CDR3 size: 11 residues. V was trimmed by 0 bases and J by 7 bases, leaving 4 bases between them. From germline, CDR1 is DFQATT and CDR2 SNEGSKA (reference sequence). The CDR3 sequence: CSARELNEQFF. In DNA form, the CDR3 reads TGCAGTGCTAGAGAGTTGAATGAGCAGTTCTTC.